The T cell receptor (beta chain) described here comes from a study of blood T cell repertoires in COVID-19. Study context: The study drew acute and convalescent COVID-19 samples from the United States, Italy and Spain. The analysed material was cDNA or gDNA that came from T cells, B-cell-depleted T cells, or PBMCs.

This clone was seen more than once but under ten times. CDR3 length: 16 residues. V lost 4 bases to trimming and J lost 7 bases; unmatched junction nucleotides: 8. Germline values: CDR1 LNHDA, CDR2 SQIVND (reference sequence). Original processing methods: Reference gene primer amplification in the assay estimated nucleated cell counts. Repertoires were generated with immunoSEQ multiplex PCR, while TCRdb's copy carries only in-frame clones and drops some. The V and J calls and the clone size are those of that table, but D and trimming were determined from the DNA. Of approximately 150,000 clones in the sample, under 80% are singletons; the top ten hold 4.2%.

The receptor's source is a man aged 55 to 69 with acute or convalescent COVID-19. The specimen sequenced was peripheral blood. The gene calls are TRBV19 and TRBJ2-1, with 12 nucleotides matching TRBD2. The CDR3 loop is CASSTEGLAGHNEQFF. CDR3 bases: TGTGCCAGTAGTACCGAAGGACTAGCGGGGCATAATGAGCAGTTCTTC. The full variable domain, rest sourced from reference TRBV19 and TRBJ2-1, is DGGITQSPKYLFRKEGQNVTLSCEQNLNHDAMYWYRQDPGQGLRLIYYSQIVNDFQKGDIAEGYSVSREKKESFPLTVTSAQKNPTAFYLCASSTEGLAGHNEQFFGPGTRLTVL.